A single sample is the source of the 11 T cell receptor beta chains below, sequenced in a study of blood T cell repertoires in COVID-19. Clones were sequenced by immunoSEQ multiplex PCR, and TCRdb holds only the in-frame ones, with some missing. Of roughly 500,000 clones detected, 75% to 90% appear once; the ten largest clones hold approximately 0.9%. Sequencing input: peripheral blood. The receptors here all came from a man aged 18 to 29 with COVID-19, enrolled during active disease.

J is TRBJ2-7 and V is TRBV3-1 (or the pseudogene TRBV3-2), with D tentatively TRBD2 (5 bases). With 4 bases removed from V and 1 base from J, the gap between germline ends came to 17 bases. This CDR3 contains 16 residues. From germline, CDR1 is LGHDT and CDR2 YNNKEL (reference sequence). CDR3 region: CASSPHAGRGSYEQYF. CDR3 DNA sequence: TGTGCCAGCAGCCCCCATGCCGGACGGGGATCCTACGAGCAGTACTTC.

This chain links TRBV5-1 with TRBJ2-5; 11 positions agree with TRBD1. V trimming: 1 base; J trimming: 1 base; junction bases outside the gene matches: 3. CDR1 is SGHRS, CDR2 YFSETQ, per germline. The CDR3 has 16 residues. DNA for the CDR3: TGCGCCAGCAGCTTGTCGGGGACAGGGGGCCAAGAGACCCAGTACTTC. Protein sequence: CASSLSGTGGQETQYF.

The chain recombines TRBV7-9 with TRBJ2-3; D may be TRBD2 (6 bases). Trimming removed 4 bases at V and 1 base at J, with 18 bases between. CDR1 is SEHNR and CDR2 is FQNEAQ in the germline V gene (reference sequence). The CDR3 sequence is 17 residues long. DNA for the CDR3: TGTGCCAGCAGCTATCAACCGGGACTCAAACGCACAGATACGCAGTATTTT. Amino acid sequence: CASSYQPGLKRTDTQYF.

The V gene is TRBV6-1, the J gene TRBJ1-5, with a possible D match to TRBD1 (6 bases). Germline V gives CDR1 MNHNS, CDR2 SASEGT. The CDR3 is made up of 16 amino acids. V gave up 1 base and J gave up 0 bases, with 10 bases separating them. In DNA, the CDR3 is TGTGCCAGCAGTGAAGAAGTAGGGGGTAGCAATCAGCCCCAGCATTTT. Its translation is CASSEEVGGSNQPQHF.

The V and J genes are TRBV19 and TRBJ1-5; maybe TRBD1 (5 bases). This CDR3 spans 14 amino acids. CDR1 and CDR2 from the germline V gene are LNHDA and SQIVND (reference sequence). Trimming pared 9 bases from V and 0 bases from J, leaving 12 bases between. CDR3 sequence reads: CASQKGVSNQPQHF. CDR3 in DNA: TGTGCCAGCCAAAAAGGGGTTAGCAATCAGCCCCAGCATTTT. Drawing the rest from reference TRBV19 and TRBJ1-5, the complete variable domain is DGGITQSPKYLFRKEGQNVTLSCEQNLNHDAMYWYRQDPGQGLRLIYYSQIVNDFQKGDIAEGYSVSREKKESFPLTVTSAQKNPTAFYLCASQKGVSNQPQHFGDGTRLSIL.

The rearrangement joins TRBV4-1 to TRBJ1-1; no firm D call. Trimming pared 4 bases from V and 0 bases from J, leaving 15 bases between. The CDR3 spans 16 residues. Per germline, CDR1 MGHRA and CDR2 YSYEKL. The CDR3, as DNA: TGCGCCAGCAGCCCCGTGGGGAGGGAGCTGAACACTGAAGCTTTCTTT. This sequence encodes CASSPVGRELNTEAFF.

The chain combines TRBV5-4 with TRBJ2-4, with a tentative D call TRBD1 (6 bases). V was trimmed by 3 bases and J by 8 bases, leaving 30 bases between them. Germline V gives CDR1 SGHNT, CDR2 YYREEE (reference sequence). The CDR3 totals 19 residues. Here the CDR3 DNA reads TGTGCCAGCAGCTCGAGAACGGGAAGTTGGACCCAGGGGACGGACATTCAGTACTTC. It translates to CASSSRTGSWTQGTDIQYF. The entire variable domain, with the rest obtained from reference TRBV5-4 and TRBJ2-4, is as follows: ETGVTQSPTHLIKTRGQQVTLRCSSQSGHNTVSWYQQALGQGPQFIFQYYREEENGRGNFPPRFSGLQFPNYSSELNVNALELDDSALYLCASSSRTGSWTQGTDIQYFGAGTRLSVL.

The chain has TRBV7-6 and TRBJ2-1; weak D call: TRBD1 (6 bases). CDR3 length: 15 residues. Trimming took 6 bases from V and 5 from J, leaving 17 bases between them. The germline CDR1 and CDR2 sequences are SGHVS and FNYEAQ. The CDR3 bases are TGTGCCAGCAGACAAAAGCCGGACAGAAACAATGAGCAGTTCTTC. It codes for CASRQKPDRNNEQFF.

The CDR3 DNA is TGTGCTAGTGGTTTTGAGGTGTTAGGTGAAGCTTTCTTT. The encoded protein is CASGFEVLGEAFF. The V gene is TRBV12-5, the J gene TRBJ1-1; D not resolved. The V and J ends lost 3 bases and 7 bases respectively, with 12 bases between them. CDR1 is LGHNT, CDR2 FRNRAP, per germline. The CDR3 consists of 13 residues.

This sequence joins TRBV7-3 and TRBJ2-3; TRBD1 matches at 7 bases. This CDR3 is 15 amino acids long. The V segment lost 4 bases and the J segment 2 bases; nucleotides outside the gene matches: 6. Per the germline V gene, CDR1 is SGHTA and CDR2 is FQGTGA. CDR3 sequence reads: CASSSTGTATDTQYF. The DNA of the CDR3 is TGTGCCAGCAGCTCCACCGGGACAGCCACAGATACGCAGTATTTT.

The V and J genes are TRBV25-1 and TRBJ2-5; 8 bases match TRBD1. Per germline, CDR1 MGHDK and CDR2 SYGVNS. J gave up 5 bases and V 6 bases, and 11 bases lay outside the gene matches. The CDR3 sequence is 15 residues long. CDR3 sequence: CASSPRTGRRETQYF. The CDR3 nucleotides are TGTGCCAGCAGCCCTCGGACAGGGAGGCGCGAGACCCAGTACTTC.